The clone carrying this T cell receptor beta chain was counted a single time. The data originate from a study of OX40 agonist ivuxolimab in advanced cancers. This CDR3 comprises 16 residues. Trimming removed 6 bases from V and 0 bases from J; junction bases left unmatched: 7. The V gene's germline CDR1 is SNHLY and CDR2 FYNNEI. Here immunoSEQ multiplex PCR was the method, and the copy in TCRdb shows in-frame clones only, minus some. Of almost 90,000 clones in the sample, about 86% were seen once. The chain combines TRBV2 with TRBJ2-1; TRBD2 matches 8 bases. The source is an adult with an advanced solid tumor such as melanoma, head and neck, liver or kidney cancer. This material consisted of CD4+ or CD8+ T cells sorted from blood, taken in a trial of the OX40 agonist ivuxolimab. The CDR3 region is CASRPSGSISYNEQFF. CDR3 sequence (DNA): TGTGCCAGCAGGCCAAGCGGGAGTATCTCCTACAATGAGCAGTTCTTC.